What follows describes a single T cell receptor (beta chain). CDR1 and CDR2 (germline): MNHEY, SMNVEV (reference sequence). Trimming removed 3 bases at V and 2 bases at J, with 8 bases between. The CDR3 extends over 14 amino acids. This entry is derived from a study of technical replicates of blood from several donors. Using immunoSEQ multiplex PCR, the repertoire was profiled, and TCRdb retains in-frame clones only, with some absent. The profile shows roughly 72,000 clones, 90% to 95% of them singletons. The J gene is TRBJ1-5, the V gene TRBV27; tentative D call: TRBD1 (6 bases). This receptor was obtained from a human donor in good health. Sequencing was carried out using T cells isolated from PBMCs. The CDR3 DNA is TGTGCCAGCAGTTTTGCAGGGGGCAATCAGCCCCAGCATTTT. Translating gives CASSFAGGNQPQHF.